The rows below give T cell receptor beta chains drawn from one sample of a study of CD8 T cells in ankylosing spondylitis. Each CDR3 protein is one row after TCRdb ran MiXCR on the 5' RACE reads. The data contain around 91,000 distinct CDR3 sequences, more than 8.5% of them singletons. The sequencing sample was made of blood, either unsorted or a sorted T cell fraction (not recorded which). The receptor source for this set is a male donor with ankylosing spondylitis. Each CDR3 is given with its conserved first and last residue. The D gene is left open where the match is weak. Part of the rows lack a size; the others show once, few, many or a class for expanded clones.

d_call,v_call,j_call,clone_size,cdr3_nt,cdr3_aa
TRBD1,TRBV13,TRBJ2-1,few,TGTGCCAGCAGCATGGACAGGGACGATGAGCAGTTCTTC,CASSMDRDDEQFF
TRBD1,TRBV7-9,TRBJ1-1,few,TGTGCCAGCAGCCCCGGACAGGGGGTCATCACCACTGAAGCTTTCTTT,CASSPGQGVITTEAFF
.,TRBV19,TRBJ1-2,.,TGTGCCAGTAACAGCTATGGCTACACCTTC,CASNSYGYTF
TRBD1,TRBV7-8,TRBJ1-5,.,TGTGCCAGCAGCTTTGTACAGGGGGTGATCAATCAGCCCCAGCATTTT,CASSFVQGVINQPQHF
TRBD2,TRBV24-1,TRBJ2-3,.,TGTGCCACCAGTCATCTCGGGACTAGCGGTTCTAGCACAGATACGCAGTATTTT,CATSHLGTSGSSTDTQYF
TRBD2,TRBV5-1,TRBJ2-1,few,TGCGCCAGCAGCCCTGGGACTAGCGGAGTAAGGGGATACAATGAGCAGTTCTTC,CASSPGTSGVRGYNEQFF
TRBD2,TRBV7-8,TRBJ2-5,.,TGTGCCAGCAGGAGCGGACTAGCGGGAGGCCAAGAGACCCAGTACTTC,CASRSGLAGGQETQYF
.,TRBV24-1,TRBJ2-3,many,TGTGCCACCGGGTCAGATACGCAGTATTTT,CATGSDTQYF
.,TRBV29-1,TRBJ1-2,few,TGCAGCGTTCGGACGGGGGTGGGCTACACCTTC,CSVRTGVGYTF
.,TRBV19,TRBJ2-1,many,TGTGCCACGGGGGATAGTGAGCAGTTCTTC,CATGDSEQFF
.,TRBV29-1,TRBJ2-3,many,TGCAGCGTCAACGACCGGGACCGACCCACAGATACGCAGTATTTT,CSVNDRDRPTDTQYF
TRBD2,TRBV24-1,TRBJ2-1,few,TGTGCCACCAGTGATCGCTCTGGACTAGCGGGAGATTATGAGCAGTTCTTC,CATSDRSGLAGDYEQFF
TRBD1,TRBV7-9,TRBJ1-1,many,TGTGCCAGCAGCTTAACGGCCGGGACAGGGGGTCACACTGAAGCTTTCTTT,CASSLTAGTGGHTEAFF
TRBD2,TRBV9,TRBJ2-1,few,TGTGCCAGCAGCGCCTACCGACTAGCGGGAGATGGCTACAATGAGCAGTTCTTC,CASSAYRLAGDGYNEQFF
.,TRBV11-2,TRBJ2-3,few,TGTGCCAGCAGCTTTTATCAGAGAGATACGCAGTATTTT,CASSFYQRDTQYF
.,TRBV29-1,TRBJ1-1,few,TGCAGCGTTGAAGATCACCTGAACACTGAAGCTTTCTTT,CSVEDHLNTEAFF
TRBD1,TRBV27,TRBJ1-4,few,TGTGCCAGCAGTTCCCGGACAGGGAGAGAGAGTGAAAAACTGTTTTTT,CASSSRTGRESEKLFF
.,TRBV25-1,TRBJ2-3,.,TGTGCCAGCAGTGAAAGGAGGGCGGATACGCAGTATTTT,CASSERRADTQYF
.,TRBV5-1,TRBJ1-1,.,TGCGCCAGCAGCTTGGGCAGGGAGGCTAACACTGAAGCTTTCTTT,CASSLGREANTEAFF
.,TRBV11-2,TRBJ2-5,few,TGTGCCAGCAGCCTTGGGGGGTCCCGGCTCGAGACCCAGTACTTC,CASSLGGSRLETQYF
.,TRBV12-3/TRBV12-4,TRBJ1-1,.,TGTGCCAGTAAAACAGGTTTGAACACTGAAGCTTTCTTT,CASKTGLNTEAFF
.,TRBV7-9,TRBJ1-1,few,TGTGCCAGCACCCCCTTGGGCGGGGCCCAGAGCACTGAAGCTTTCTTT,CASTPLGGAQSTEAFF
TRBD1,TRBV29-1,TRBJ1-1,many,TGCAGCGCTAGGACAGGGCCCACTGAAGCTTTCTTT,CSARTGPTEAFF
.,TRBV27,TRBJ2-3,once,TGTGCCAGCAGTTTCCCGCCGGGGGGCCTCGATACGCAGTATTTT,CASSFPPGGLDTQYF
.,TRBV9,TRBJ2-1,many,TGTGCCAGCAGCGGCCGGGACTCCAATGAGCAGTTCTTC,CASSGRDSNEQFF
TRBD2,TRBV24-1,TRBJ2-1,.,TGTGCCACCAGTGATTCGCGGGGTGGGCGGGGGGAGCTCTACAATGAGCAGTTCTTC,CATSDSRGGRGELYNEQFF
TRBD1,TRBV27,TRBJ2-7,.,TGTGCCAGCAGTTTCCCGGACAGGTCCGAGCAGTACTTC,CASSFPDRSEQYF
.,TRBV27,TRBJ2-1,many,TGTGCCAGCAGTCCCCATAGGAGGGCATGGGTCTTC,CASSPHRRAWVF
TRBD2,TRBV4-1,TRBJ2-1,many,TGCGCCAGCAGCCAACGGACTAGCGGTGGGAGGGTAGATGAGCAGTTCTTC,CASSQRTSGGRVDEQFF
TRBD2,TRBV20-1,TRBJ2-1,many,TGCAGTGCGTGGACTAGCGGGCGCGTCCTCAGCTCCTACAATGAGCAGTTCTTC,CSAWTSGRVLSSYNEQFF
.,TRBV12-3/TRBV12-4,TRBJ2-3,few,TGTGCCAGCAGTTCAATCACAGATACGCAGTATTTT,CASSSITDTQYF